One and the same sample provided the 26 T cell receptor beta chains below, sequenced in a study of PD-1 blockade in classical Hodgkin lymphoma. Assay: immunoSEQ multiplex PCR; the TCRdb copy retains only in-frame clones and omits some. Of tens of thousands of clones detected, about 88% appear once; the ten largest clones hold around 10%. Patients all relapsed after autologous stem cell transplantation, and there was variation in brentuximab vedotin exposure. Sample: peripheral blood mononuclear cells (PBMCs), taken before the second cycle of nivolumab. These receptor sequences come from a human donor with classical Hodgkin lymphoma.

V gene TRBV4-1 combines with J gene TRBJ1-6; possible D gene TRBD1, 5 bases. Germline V gives CDR1 MGHRA, CDR2 YSYEKL. The CDR3 spans 15 residues. V lost 1 base, J lost 6 bases, and 10 bases lay in between. The CDR3 spells CASSQGDRLNSPLHF. In nucleotides, the CDR3 is TGCGCCAGCAGCCAAGGAGACAGACTTAATTCACCCCTCCACTTT.

The chain couples TRBV5-6 to TRBJ2-5; D may be TRBD1 (5 bases). The V gene's germline CDR1 is SGHDT and CDR2 YYEEEE. CDR3 length: 16 residues. Trimming removed 0 bases at V and 5 bases at J, with 17 bases between. This CDR3 reads CASSLAEAGQWETQYF. CDR3 nucleotide sequence: TGTGCCAGCAGCTTGGCCGAGGCAGGGCAATGGGAGACCCAGTACTTC.

The rearrangement links TRBV7-2 to TRBJ2-3; D unresolved. There are 14 residues in the CDR3. V was clipped by 4 bases and J by 4 bases, with 12 bases between them. The germline CDR1 and CDR2 sequences are SGHTA and FQGNSA. Here the CDR3 reads CASSSPPVSDTQYF. DNA of the CDR3: TGTGCCAGCAGCTCGCCCCCCGTTTCAGATACGCAGTATTTT.

The rearrangement uses TRBV27 and TRBJ1-5; D may be TRBD1 (6 bases). V shed 5 bases and J shed 3 bases, with 14 bases lying between them. Germline CDR1 MNHEY, CDR2 SMNVEV (reference sequence). The CDR3 sequence is 15 residues long. CDR3 sequence: CASSPTDRPNQPQHF. Here the CDR3 DNA reads TGTGCCAGCAGTCCGACCGACAGGCCCAATCAGCCCCAGCATTTT.

CDR3 residues: CASSPTGLGTYNEQFF. DNA for the CDR3: TGTGCCAGCAGTCCGACAGGGTTGGGGACCTACAATGAGCAGTTCTTC. This chain connects TRBV27 to TRBJ2-1, with TRBD1 matching 7 bases. The CDR3 is made up of 16 amino acids. The germline V gene encodes CDR1 MNHEY and CDR2 SMNVEV (reference sequence). Losses at the gene ends were 5 bases for V and 2 bases for J; bases not matched to a gene: 9.

The rearrangement joins TRBV25-1 to TRBJ1-1; TRBD1 is a possible D gene (6 bases). This CDR3 has 15 amino acids. V gave up 2 bases and J gave up 0 bases, with 10 bases separating them. Germline-derived CDR1 and CDR2 are MGHDK and SYGVNS. The CDR3 sequence: CASSEDRSMNTEAFF. CDR3 bases: TGTGCCAGCAGTGAAGACAGGAGCATGAACACTGAAGCTTTCTTT.

The rearrangement joins TRBV9 to TRBJ2-5, with D uncertain. This CDR3 spans 12 amino acids. From germline, CDR1 is SGDLS and CDR2 YYNGEE. Between the trimmed V and J ends, which lost 4 bases and 5 bases, there was a span of 9 bases. DNA of the CDR3: TGTGCCAGCAGCCCGGAAGGGGAGACCCAGTACTTC. Protein product: CASSPEGETQYF.

This sequence joins TRBV6-1 and TRBJ2-2; D might be TRBD1 or TRBD2, each matching 6 bases. CDR3 length: 17 residues. Germline V CDR1 and CDR2: MNHNS, SASEGT. Trimming took off 2 bases at V and 8 bases at J, with 21 bases between the two ends. CDR3 region: CASSENARGWGPGELFF. The CDR3 DNA is TGTGCCAGCAGTGAAAACGCGCGGGGATGGGGGCCGGGGGAGCTGTTTTTT.

This chain uses TRBV10-1 with TRBJ2-1; 9 nucleotides match TRBD1. V was pared by 3 bases and J by 8 bases, with 8 bases of the junction left unmatched. Per the germline V gene, CDR1 is WNHNN and CDR2 is SYGVQD (reference sequence). There are 15 residues in the CDR3. The CDR3 reads CASSDLGDRVDEQFF. CDR3 in DNA: TGCGCCAGCAGTGATCTGGGGGACAGGGTTGATGAGCAGTTCTTC.

The chain carries TRBV5-1 and TRBJ2-1; no reliable D call. Germline V gene data show CDR1 as SGHRS and CDR2 as YFSETQ. V was clipped by 0 bases and J by 5 bases, with 6 bases between them. The CDR3 is 13 residues long. Here the CDR3 reads CASSLDPHNEQFF. The CDR3 DNA reads TGCGCCAGCAGCTTGGACCCCCACAATGAGCAGTTCTTC.

V and J are TRBV4-1 and TRBJ2-1; D is undetermined. V dropped 0 bases and J dropped 6 bases, with 18 bases sitting between them. Looked up from germline, CDR1 is MGHRA and CDR2 is YSYEKL. The CDR3 has 17 residues. As DNA, the CDR3 is TGCGCCAGCAGCCAAGAAGGTGGTCGTTACCCCCCCAATGAGCAGTTCTTC. Amino acids: CASSQEGGRYPPNEQFF.

The V and J genes are TRBV11-2 and TRBJ1-2, with D possibly matching TRBD1 (5 bases). V lost 2 bases and J 5 bases, leaving 27 bases between the germline ends. The length of the CDR3 is 19 residues. Germline V CDR1 and CDR2: SGHAT, FQNNGV. The CDR3 protein is CASSLMGKTHGGATYGYTF. The DNA of the CDR3 is TGTGCCAGCAGCTTAATGGGAAAAACGCATGGCGGGGCCACATATGGCTACACCTTC.

V and J are TRBV6-1 and TRBJ2-7, with 9 bases lining up with TRBD2. Germline trimming cut 4 bases from V and 4 bases from J; bases unmatched to any gene: 20. CDR3 length: 19 residues. Per the germline V gene, CDR1 is MNHNS and CDR2 is SASEGT. The CDR3 nucleotides read TGTGCCAGCAGTGCTCAGGGAAGACGGAGGGCGGGAGGGGCTTACGAGCAGTACTTC. It codes for CASSAQGRRRAGGAYEQYF.

The chain links TRBV6-1 to TRBJ2-7, with 12 bases fitting TRBD2. CDR1 is MNHNS and CDR2 is SASEGT in the germline V gene. This CDR3 has 15 amino acids. Germline trimming cut 7 bases from V and 3 bases from J; bases unmatched to any gene: 7. The CDR3 sequence: CASIRGLAGSYEQYF. The CDR3 DNA is TGTGCCAGCATTAGGGGACTAGCGGGTAGCTACGAGCAGTACTTC.

V usage is TRBV6-1 and J usage is TRBJ2-7; D perhaps matches TRBD2 (5 bases). CDR1 and CDR2 from the germline V gene are MNHNS and SASEGT. Deletions cut 5 bases from V and 0 bases from J, with 11 bases between. There are 14 residues in the CDR3. CDR3 bases: TGTGCCAGCAGTAAAAACGGGGTCTCCTACGAGCAGTACTTC. Amino acid sequence: CASSKNGVSYEQYF.

V and J are TRBV11-2 and TRBJ2-3; 8 positions match TRBD2. Losses at the gene ends were 2 bases for V and 3 bases for J; bases not matched to a gene: 7. The CDR3 runs to 16 residues. CDR1 is SGHAT, CDR2 FQNNGV, per germline. In DNA, the CDR3 is TGTGCCAGCAGCTTACGGGCAGCGGGAGTTACAGATACGCAGTATTTT. This sequence encodes CASSLRAAGVTDTQYF. Full variable domain (rest looked up from reference TRBV11-2 and TRBJ2-3): EAGVAQSPRYKIIEKRQSVAFWCNPISGHATLYWYQQILGQGPKLLIQFQNNGVVDDSQLPKDRFSAERLKGVDSTLKIQPAKLEDSAVYLCASSLRAAGVTDTQYFGPGTRLTVL.

This chain uses TRBV7-2 with TRBJ2-1; the D is unclear. The V gene's germline CDR1 is SGHTA and CDR2 FQGNSA. V dropped 1 base and J dropped 5 bases, with 9 bases sitting between them. The CDR3 is made up of 14 amino acids. CDR3 in amino acids: CASSLVRLNNEQFF. CDR3 coding DNA: TGTGCCAGCAGCTTAGTTCGGCTCAACAATGAGCAGTTCTTC.

This clone was detected once. The chain couples TRBV5-6 to TRBJ2-3; 9 bases map to TRBD2. V dropped 0 bases and J dropped 6; count of bases not matched to a gene: 8. Germline CDR1 is SGHDT and CDR2 is YYEEEE. The CDR3 length is 16 residues. The CDR3 bases are TGTGCCAGCAGCTTGGGGGTAGCGGGAGTATCCGATACGCAGTATTTT. This gives the protein CASSLGVAGVSDTQYF. The entire variable domain, with the rest obtained from reference TRBV5-6 and TRBJ2-3, is as follows: DAGVTQSPTHLIKTRGQQVTLRCSPKSGHDTVSWYQQALGQGPQFIFQYYEEEERQRGNFPDRFSGHQFPNYSSELNVNALLLGDSALYLCASSLGVAGVSDTQYFGPGTRLTVL.

This sequence joins TRBV4-1 and TRBJ1-4, with a possible D match to TRBD1 (6 bases). The V gene's germline CDR1 is MGHRA and CDR2 YSYEKL. V lost 7 bases to trimming and J lost 8 bases, with 17 bases between them. The CDR3 has 14 amino acids. The CDR3 spells CASKRVGGGEKLFF. As DNA, the CDR3 is TGCGCCAGCAAGAGAGTAGGGGGTGGGGAAAAACTGTTTTTT.

The chain is built from TRBV6-5 and TRBJ2-1; 10 nucleotides match TRBD2. CDR1 MNHEY and CDR2 SVGAGI come from the germline V gene. V was clipped by 5 bases and J by 9 bases; unmatched bases: 7. This CDR3 region has 14 residues. The CDR3 DNA reads as TGTGCCAGCAGTGGACTAGCGGAGGGCGGTGAGCAGTTCTTC. Its protein product is CASSGLAEGGEQFF.

This clone was recorded only once. This chain connects TRBV28 to TRBJ1-2; tentative D call: TRBD1 (5 bases). CDR1 is MDHEN and CDR2 is SYDVKM in the germline V gene. Trimming took off 7 bases at V and 8 bases at J, with 17 bases between the two ends. This CDR3 spans 13 amino acids. The CDR3 nucleotides are TGTGCCAGCACCCCAATGGGGGGTGGGGGCTACACCTTC. Residues: CASTPMGGGGYTF.

The genes are TRBV7-2 and TRBJ2-1; D uncertain. Trimming cost V 1 base and J 4 bases, with 5 bases left between them. There are 13 residues in the CDR3. Germline V gives CDR1 SGHTA, CDR2 FQGNSA. CDR3 amino acids: CASSLVSYNEQFF. CDR3 nucleotide sequence: TGTGCCAGCAGCTTAGTTAGTTACAATGAGCAGTTCTTC.

The rearrangement uses TRBV28 and TRBJ2-1, with 14 bases that match TRBD2. V shed 7 bases, J shed 5 bases, and the junction held 13 bases outside the gene matches. CDR1 is MDHEN, CDR2 SYDVKM, per germline. The CDR3 runs to 18 residues. CDR3 nucleotide sequence: TGTGCCAGCATGCGGACTAGCGGGGGGACGACAATAAACAATGAGCAGTTCTTC. It codes for CASMRTSGGTTINNEQFF.

J is TRBJ1-2 and V is TRBV9; a weak D match, TRBD1 (5 bases). CDR3 length equals 13 residues. The germline V gene encodes CDR1 SGDLS and CDR2 YYNGEE. Trimming cost V 2 bases and J 4 bases, with 9 bases left between them. The CDR3 reads CASSVQGTYGYTF. In nucleotides, the CDR3 is TGTGCCAGCAGCGTCCAGGGAACCTATGGCTACACCTTC.

The genes are TRBV28 and TRBJ1-4, with TRBD1 as a possible D gene (5 bases). Germline V gives CDR1 MDHEN, CDR2 SYDVKM. Trimming took 3 bases from V and 1 from J, leaving 9 bases between them. The CDR3 length is 15 residues. CDR3 protein: CASSFPGVTNEKLFF. In DNA, the CDR3 is TGTGCCAGCAGTTTCCCGGGGGTAACTAATGAAAAACTGTTTTTT.

Regarding this clone: The sample carries other DNA sequences with the same CDR3. V is TRBV10-3 and J is TRBJ2-7; perhaps D is TRBD1 or TRBD2 (5 bases each). The CDR3 covers 12 residues. V was shortened by 5 bases and J by 3 bases, with 8 bases between the two germline ends. The germline gives CDR1 ENHRY, CDR2 SYGVKD. The CDR3 DNA is TGTGCCATCAGTACTGGGGGCTACGAGCAGTACTTC. Translation gives CAISTGGYEQYF.